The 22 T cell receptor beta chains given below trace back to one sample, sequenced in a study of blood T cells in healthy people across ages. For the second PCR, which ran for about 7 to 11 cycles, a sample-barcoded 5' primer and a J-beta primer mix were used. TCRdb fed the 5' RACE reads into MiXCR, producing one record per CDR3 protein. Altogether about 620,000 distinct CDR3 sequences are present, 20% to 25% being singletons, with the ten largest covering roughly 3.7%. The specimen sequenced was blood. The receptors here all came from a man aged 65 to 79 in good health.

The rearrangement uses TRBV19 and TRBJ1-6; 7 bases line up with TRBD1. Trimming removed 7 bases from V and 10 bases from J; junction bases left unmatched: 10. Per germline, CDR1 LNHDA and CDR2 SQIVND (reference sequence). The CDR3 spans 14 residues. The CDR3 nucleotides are TGTGCCAGTACTCCTACAGGGGTAGAGTCACCCCTCCACTTT. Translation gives CASTPTGVESPLHF.

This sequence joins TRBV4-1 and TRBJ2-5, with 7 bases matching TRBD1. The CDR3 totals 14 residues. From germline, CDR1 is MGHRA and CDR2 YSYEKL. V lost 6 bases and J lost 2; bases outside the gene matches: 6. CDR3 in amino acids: CASSLQGKQETQYF. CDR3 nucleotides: TGCGCCAGCAGTCTACAGGGGAAACAAGAGACCCAGTACTTC.

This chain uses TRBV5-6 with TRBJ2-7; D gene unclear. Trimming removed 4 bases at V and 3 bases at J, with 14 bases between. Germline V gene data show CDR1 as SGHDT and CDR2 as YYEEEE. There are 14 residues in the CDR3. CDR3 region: CASSRLPGNYEQYF. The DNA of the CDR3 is TGTGCCAGCAGCCGACTCCCGGGCAACTACGAGCAGTACTTC. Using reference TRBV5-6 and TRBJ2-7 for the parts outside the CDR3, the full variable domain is DAGVTQSPTHLIKTRGQQVTLRCSPKSGHDTVSWYQQALGQGPQFIFQYYEEEERQRGNFPDRFSGHQFPNYSSELNVNALLLGDSALYLCASSRLPGNYEQYFGPGTRLTVT.

The CDR3 coding sequence is TGTGCCAGCAGCAACGGACTAAACACCGGGGAGCTGTTTTTT. Protein product: CASSNGLNTGELFF. J is TRBJ2-2 and V is TRBV7-6; maybe TRBD2 (6 bases). CDR3 length equals 14 residues. Deletions cut 5 bases from V and 2 bases from J, with 9 bases between. Per germline, CDR1 SGHVS and CDR2 FNYEAQ.

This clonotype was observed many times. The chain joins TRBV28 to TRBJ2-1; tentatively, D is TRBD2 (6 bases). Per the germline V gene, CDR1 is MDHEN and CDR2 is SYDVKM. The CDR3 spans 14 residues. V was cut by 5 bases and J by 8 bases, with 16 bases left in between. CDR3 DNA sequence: TGTGCCAGCAGTCCCATTCGGGAGTTTGATGAGCAGTTCTTC. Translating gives CASSPIREFDEQFF.

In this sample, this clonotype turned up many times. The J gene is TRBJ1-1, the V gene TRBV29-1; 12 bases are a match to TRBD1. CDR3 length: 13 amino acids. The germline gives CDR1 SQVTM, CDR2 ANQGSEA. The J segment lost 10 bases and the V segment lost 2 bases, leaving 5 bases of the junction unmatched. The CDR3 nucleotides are TGCAGCGTTGAAAAGGGACAGGGGGCCTCAGCTTTCTTT. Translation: CSVEKGQGASAFF.

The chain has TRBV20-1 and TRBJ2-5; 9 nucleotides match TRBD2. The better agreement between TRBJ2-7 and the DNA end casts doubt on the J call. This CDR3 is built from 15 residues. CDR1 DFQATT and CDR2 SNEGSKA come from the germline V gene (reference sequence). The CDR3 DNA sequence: TGCAGTGCTAGAGATCGTACCAGCGGGAGGAACGAGCAGTACTTC. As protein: CSARDRTSGRNEQYF.

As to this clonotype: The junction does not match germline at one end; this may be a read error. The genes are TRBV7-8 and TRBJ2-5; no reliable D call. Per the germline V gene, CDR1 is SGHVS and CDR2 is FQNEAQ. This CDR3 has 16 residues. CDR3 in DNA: TGTGCCAGCAGCGAAAGGGAAACATTATATGGAGAGACCCGGTACTTC. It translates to CASSERETLYGETRYF.

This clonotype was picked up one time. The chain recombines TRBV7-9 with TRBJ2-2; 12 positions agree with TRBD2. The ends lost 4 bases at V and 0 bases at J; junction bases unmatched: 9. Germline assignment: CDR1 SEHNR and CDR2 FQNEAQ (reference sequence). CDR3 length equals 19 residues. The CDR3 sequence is CASSSPTSGGLANTGELFF. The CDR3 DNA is TGTGCCAGCAGCTCCCCGACTAGCGGGGGTCTCGCGAACACCGGGGAGCTGTTTTTT. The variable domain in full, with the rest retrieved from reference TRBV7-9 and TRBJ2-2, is DTGVSQNPRHKITKRGQNVTFRCDPISEHNRLYWYRQTLGQGPEFLTYFQNEAQLEKSRLLSDRFSAERPKGSFSTLEIQRTEQGDSAMYLCASSSPTSGGLANTGELFFGEGSRLTVL.

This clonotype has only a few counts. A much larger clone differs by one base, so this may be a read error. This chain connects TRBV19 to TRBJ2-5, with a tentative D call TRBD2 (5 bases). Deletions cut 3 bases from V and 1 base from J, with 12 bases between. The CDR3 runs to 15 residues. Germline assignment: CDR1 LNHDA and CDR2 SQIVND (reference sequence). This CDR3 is CASSINPGIQETQYF. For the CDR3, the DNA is TGTGCCAGTAGTATTAATCCCGGGATCCAAGAGACCCAGTACTTC. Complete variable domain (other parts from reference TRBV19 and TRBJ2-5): DGGITQSPKYLFRKEGQNVTLSCEQNLNHDAMYWYRQDPGQGLRLIYYSQIVNDFQKGDIAEGYSVSREKKESFPLTVTSAQKNPTAFYLCASSINPGIQETQYFGPGTRLLVL.

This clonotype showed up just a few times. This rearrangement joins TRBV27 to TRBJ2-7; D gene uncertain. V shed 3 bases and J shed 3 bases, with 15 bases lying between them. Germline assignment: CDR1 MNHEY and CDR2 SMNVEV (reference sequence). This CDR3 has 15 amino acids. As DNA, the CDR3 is TGTGCCAGCAGTTTTGTGTCGTCTAGTCTCTACGAGCAGTACTTC. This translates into CASSFVSSSLYEQYF.

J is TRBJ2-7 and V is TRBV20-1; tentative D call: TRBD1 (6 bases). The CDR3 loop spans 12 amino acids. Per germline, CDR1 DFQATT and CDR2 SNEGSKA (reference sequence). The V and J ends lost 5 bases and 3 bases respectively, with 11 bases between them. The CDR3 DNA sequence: TGCAGTGCTCCATTACAGGGCTACGAGCAGTACTTC. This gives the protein CSAPLQGYEQYF.

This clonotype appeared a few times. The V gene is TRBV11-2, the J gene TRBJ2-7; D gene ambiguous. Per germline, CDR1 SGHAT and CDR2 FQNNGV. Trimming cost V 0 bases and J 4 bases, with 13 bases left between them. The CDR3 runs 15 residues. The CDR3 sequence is CASSLEGNRAYEQYF. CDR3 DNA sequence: TGTGCCAGCAGCTTAGAGGGAAATAGGGCGTACGAGCAGTACTTC.

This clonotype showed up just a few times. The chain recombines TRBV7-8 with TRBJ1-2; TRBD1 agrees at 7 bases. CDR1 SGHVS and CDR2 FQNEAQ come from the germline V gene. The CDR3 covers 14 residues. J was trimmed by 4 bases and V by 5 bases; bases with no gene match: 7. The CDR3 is CASSTSTGRYGYTF. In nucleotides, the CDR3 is TGTGCCAGCAGCACCTCGACAGGGCGCTATGGCTACACCTTC.

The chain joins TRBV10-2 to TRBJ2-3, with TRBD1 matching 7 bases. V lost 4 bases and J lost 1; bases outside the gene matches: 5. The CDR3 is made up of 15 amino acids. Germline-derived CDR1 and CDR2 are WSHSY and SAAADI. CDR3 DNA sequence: TGCGCCAGCAGTGGAGGTACAGGGGGCACAGATACGCAGTATTTT. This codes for CASSGGTGGTDTQYF.

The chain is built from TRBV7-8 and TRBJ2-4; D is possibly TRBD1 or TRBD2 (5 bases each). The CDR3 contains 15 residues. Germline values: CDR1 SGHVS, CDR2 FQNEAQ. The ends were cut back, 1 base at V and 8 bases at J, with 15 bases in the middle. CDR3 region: CASSLGGPSRDIQYF. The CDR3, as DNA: TGTGCCAGCAGCTTAGGGGGTCCTAGCAGGGACATTCAGTACTTC.

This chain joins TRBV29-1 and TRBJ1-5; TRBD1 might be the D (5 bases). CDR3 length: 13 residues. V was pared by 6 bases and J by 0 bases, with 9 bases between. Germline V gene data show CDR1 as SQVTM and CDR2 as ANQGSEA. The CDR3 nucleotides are TGCAGCGTCCTAGGGGATAGCAATCAGCCCCAGCATTTT. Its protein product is CSVLGDSNQPQHF.

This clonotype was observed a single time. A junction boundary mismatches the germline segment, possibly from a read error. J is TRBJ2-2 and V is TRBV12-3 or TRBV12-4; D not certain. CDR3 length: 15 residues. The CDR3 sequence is CVSSLLSSNTGELFF. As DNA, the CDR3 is TGTGTCAGCAGTTTACTGAGCAGTAACACCGGGGAGCTGTTTTTT.

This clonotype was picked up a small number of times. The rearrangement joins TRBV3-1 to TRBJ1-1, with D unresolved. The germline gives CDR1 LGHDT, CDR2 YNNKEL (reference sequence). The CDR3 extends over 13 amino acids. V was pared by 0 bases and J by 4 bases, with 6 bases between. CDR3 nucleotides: TGTGCCAGCAGCCAAGATTCGGTCACTGAAGCTTTCTTT. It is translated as CASSQDSVTEAFF.

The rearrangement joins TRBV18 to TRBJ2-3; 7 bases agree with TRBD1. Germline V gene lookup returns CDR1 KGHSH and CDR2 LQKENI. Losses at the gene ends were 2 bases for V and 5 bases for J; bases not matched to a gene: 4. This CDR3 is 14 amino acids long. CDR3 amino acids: CASSPNRGGDTQYF. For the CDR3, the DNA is TGTGCCAGCTCACCAAACAGGGGCGGAGATACGCAGTATTTT. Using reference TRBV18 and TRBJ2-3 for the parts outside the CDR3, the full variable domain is NAGVMQNPRHLVRRRGQEARLRCSPMKGHSHVYWYRQLPEEGLKFMVYLQKENIIDESGMPKERFSAEFPKEGPSILRIQQVVRGDSAAYFCASSPNRGGDTQYFGPGTRLTVL.

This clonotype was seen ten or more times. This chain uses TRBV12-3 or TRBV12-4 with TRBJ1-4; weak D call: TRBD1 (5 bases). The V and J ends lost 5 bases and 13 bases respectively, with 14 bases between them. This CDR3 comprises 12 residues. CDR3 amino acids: CASSPESGGLFF. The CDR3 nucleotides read TGTGCCAGCAGTCCGGAATCGGGGGGACTGTTTTTT.

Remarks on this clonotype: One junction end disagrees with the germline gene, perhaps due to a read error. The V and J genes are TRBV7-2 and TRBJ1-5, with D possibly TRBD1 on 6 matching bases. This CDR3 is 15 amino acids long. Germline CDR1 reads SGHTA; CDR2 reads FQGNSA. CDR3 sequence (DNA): TGTGTCAGCAGCTTAGGGGGGATTAGCAATCAGCCCCAGCATTTT. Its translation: CVSSLGGISNQPQHF.